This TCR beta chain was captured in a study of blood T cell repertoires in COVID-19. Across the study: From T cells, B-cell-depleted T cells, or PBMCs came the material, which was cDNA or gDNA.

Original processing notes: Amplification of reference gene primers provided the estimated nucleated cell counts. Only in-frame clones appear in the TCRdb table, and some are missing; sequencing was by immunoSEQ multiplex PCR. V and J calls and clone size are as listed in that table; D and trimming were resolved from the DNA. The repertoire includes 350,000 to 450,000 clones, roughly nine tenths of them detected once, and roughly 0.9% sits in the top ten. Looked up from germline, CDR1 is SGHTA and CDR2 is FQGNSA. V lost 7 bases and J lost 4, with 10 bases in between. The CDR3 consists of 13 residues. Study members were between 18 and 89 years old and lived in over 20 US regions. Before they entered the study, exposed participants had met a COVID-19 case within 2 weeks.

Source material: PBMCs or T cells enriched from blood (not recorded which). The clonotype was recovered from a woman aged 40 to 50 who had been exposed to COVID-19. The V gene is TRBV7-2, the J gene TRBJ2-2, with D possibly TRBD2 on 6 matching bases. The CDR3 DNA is TGTGCCAGCATACTGGGGGGCACCGGGGAGCTGTTTTTT. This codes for CASILGGTGELFF.